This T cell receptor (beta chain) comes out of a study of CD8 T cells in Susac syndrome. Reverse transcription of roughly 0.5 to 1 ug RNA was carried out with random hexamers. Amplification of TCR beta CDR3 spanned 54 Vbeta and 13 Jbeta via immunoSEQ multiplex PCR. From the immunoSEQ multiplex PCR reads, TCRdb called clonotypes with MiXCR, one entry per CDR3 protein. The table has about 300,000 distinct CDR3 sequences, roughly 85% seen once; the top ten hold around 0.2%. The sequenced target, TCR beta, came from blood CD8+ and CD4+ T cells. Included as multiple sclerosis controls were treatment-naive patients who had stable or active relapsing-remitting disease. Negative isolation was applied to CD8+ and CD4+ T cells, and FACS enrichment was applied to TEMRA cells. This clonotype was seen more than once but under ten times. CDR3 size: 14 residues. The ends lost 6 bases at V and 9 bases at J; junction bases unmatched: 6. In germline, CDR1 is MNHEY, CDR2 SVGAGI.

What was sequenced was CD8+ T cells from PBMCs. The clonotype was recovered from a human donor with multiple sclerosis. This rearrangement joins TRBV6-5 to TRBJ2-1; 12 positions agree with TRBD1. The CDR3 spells CASSYGTGGGEQFF. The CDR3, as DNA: TGTGCCAGCAGCTACGGGACAGGGGGCGGTGAGCAGTTCTTC.